Each of the 21 T cell receptor beta chains below was sequenced from the same sample in a study of blood T cell repertoires in COVID-19. The protocol was immunoSEQ multiplex PCR, while the TCRdb copy is restricted to in-frame clones and leaves out a portion. The table lists about 110,000 clones, about 90% of them singletons. Sequencing was carried out using peripheral blood. All receptors derive from a human donor in a cohort sampled during active COVID-19.

V usage is TRBV10-1 and J usage is TRBJ2-3; possible D gene TRBD1, 6 bases. The germline CDR1 and CDR2 sequences are WNHNN and SYGVQD (reference sequence). Trimming stripped 7 bases from V and 0 bases from J, with 11 bases between. The length of the CDR3 is 14 residues. The CDR3 nucleotides read TGCGCCAGCATCCCCAGGGGAAGCACAGATACGCAGTATTTT. It specifies CASIPRGSTDTQYF.

The rearrangement joins TRBV10-3 to TRBJ2-3, with 10 bases identical to TRBD2. Germline V lookup: CDR1 ENHRY, CDR2 SYGVKD. This CDR3 contains 17 residues. Germline trimming cut 3 bases from V and 2 bases from J; bases unmatched to any gene: 8. As DNA, the CDR3 is TGTGCCATCAGTGAATGGCTAGCGGGGGTTAACACAGATACGCAGTATTTT. This encodes CAISEWLAGVNTDTQYF.

The V and J genes are TRBV5-1 and TRBJ2-3; 7 nucleotides match TRBD1. The V and J ends lost 4 bases and 10 bases, in that order; junction bases with no gene match: 6. The germline gives CDR1 SGHRS, CDR2 YFSETQ. This CDR3 comprises 12 residues. The CDR3 is CASSPGTAAQYF. Written as DNA, the CDR3 is TGCGCCAGCAGCCCCGGGACAGCCGCGCAGTATTTT.

V usage is TRBV5-8 and J usage is TRBJ2-2; a weak D match, TRBD1 (5 bases). The CDR3 runs 17 residues. Trimming took 6 bases from V and 0 from J, leaving 18 bases between them. CDR1 is SGHTS and CDR2 is YDEGEE in the germline V gene. The CDR3 spells CASNKPRTSPNTGELFF. The CDR3 region has the DNA TGTGCCAGCAACAAACCTCGGACATCCCCGAACACCGGGGAGCTGTTTTTT.

This clone was counted between two and nine times. This chain connects TRBV19 to TRBJ1-5, with 9 bases identical to TRBD1. Germline V gives CDR1 LNHDA, CDR2 SQIVND (reference sequence). The CDR3 totals 15 residues. V trimming: 8 bases; J trimming: 2 bases; junction bases outside the gene matches: 7. In DNA form, the CDR3 reads TGTGCCAGTCACCGGGACAGGGTGGGCAATCAGCCCCAGCATTTT. Encoded protein: CASHRDRVGNQPQHF.

The V call is TRBV6-5, the J call TRBJ1-4, with D uncertain. Germline V gene data show CDR1 as MNHEY and CDR2 as SVGAGI. The CDR3 is 13 amino acids. V was shortened by 7 bases and J by 7 bases, with 13 bases between the two germline ends. In DNA, the CDR3 is TGTGCCAGCACGGCGCAGGCAAGTGAAAAACTGTTTTTT. Protein sequence: CASTAQASEKLFF.

This chain connects TRBV11-2 to TRBJ2-5; 16 bases align to TRBD2. Germline-derived CDR1 and CDR2 are SGHAT and FQNNGV. With 3 bases clipped from V and 5 bases from J, the junction kept 12 bases outside the gene matches. The CDR3 extends over 19 amino acids. The DNA of the CDR3 is TGTGCCAGCAGCTTTCCTTGGGGGACTAGCGGGAGGGCCAGGGAGACCCAGTACTTC. It yields the protein CASSFPWGTSGRARETQYF.

This chain connects TRBV18 to TRBJ1-1; 7 bases agree with TRBD1. The CDR3 length is 12 residues. The V segment lost 1 base and the J segment 7 bases; nucleotides outside the gene matches: 0. Germline V CDR1 and CDR2: KGHSH, LQKENI. The CDR3 here is CASSPRTGEAFF. In nucleotides, the CDR3 is TGTGCCAGCTCACCACGGACAGGTGAAGCTTTCTTT.

The CDR3 bases are TGTGCCACCCAAACTCACCCGGGTAGCCACTACGAGCAGTACTTC. Translation gives CATQTHPGSHYEQYF. The V and J genes are TRBV15 and TRBJ2-7; D is ambiguous. Trimming removed 8 bases at V and 3 bases at J, with 20 bases between. Germline CDR1 is LNHNV and CDR2 is YYDKDF (reference sequence). CDR3 length equals 15 residues.

The CDR3 DNA sequence: TGTGCCAGCAGTGATCTCCTGAACACCGGGGAGCTGTTTTTT. Translating it yields CASSDLLNTGELFF. V and J are TRBV2 and TRBJ2-2; D remains ambiguous. Germline V lookup: CDR1 SNHLY, CDR2 FYNNEI. V was trimmed by 3 bases and J by 1 base, leaving 6 bases between them. The CDR3 loop spans 14 amino acids. The full variable domain, in which reference TRBV2 and TRBJ2-2 provide the parts outside the CDR3, is EPEVTQTPSHQVTQMGQEVILRCVPISNHLYFYWYRQILGQKVEFLVSFYNNEISEKSEIFDDQFSVERPDGSNFTLKIRSTKLEDSAMYFCASSDLLNTGELFFGEGSRLTVL.

The chain couples TRBV5-4 to TRBJ2-2; possibly TRBD2 for D (7 bases). The CDR3 is made up of 15 amino acids. The ends were cut back, 4 bases at V and 7 bases at J, with 17 bases in the middle. Germline V gene data show CDR1 as SGHNT and CDR2 as YYREEE (reference sequence). CDR3 in DNA: TGTGCCAGCAGCCTCGCGGGGGCGGGGAACGGGGAGCTGTTTTTT. Encoded protein: CASSLAGAGNGELFF.

This clone has just one count. The rearrangement uses TRBV6-2 or TRBV6-3 and TRBJ1-1; maybe TRBD1 (6 bases). The CDR3 is 15 amino acids. V lost 2 bases to trimming and J lost 10 bases, with 20 bases between them. Germline CDR1 MNHEY, CDR2 SVGEGT. CDR3 in DNA: TGTGCCAGCAGTTACCCCCGGGGGGGCCCCGGGGGAGCTTTCTTT. The encoded protein is CASSYPRGGPGGAFF.

The chain's CDR3 is CASSLVRTSQDTQYF. The CDR3 region has the DNA TGTGCCAGCAGCTTAGTCCGGACTAGTCAAGATACGCAGTATTTT. V usage is TRBV11-3 and J usage is TRBJ2-3, with 7 bases identical to TRBD2. The germline gives CDR1 SGHNT, CDR2 YENEEA. There are 15 residues in the CDR3. With V trimmed by 1 base and J by 5 bases, 6 bases remained unmatched.

The chain recombines TRBV5-1 with TRBJ2-1, with unresolved D. This CDR3 comprises 15 residues. From germline, CDR1 is SGHRS and CDR2 YFSETQ. V lost 4 bases to trimming and J lost 0 bases, with 11 bases between them. The CDR3 DNA reads TGCGCCAGCAGCCCTCAGCGAAGCTCCTACAATGAGCAGTTCTTC. Translating it yields CASSPQRSSYNEQFF.

This clone has only one observation. Written as DNA, the CDR3 is TGTGCCAGCAGCGTGAAGCAGAACACCGGGGAGCTGTTTTTT. Encoded protein: CASSVKQNTGELFF. The rearrangement links TRBV6-5 to TRBJ2-2, with D uncertain. The CDR3 consists of 14 residues. Germline CDR1 reads MNHEY; CDR2 reads SVGAGI. Trimming cost V 6 bases and J 1 base, with 9 bases left between them.

CDR3 DNA sequence: TGTGCCAGCAGCCCCCCGGGAGGTCCCTACGAGCAGTACTTC. Protein sequence: CASSPPGGPYEQYF. V gene TRBV11-3 combines with J gene TRBJ2-7; TRBD2 matches 7 bases. Germline V CDR1 and CDR2: SGHNT, YENEEA. The J segment lost 2 bases and the V segment lost 5 bases, leaving 6 bases of the junction unmatched. This CDR3 spans 14 amino acids. Variable domain in full (rest from reference TRBV11-3 and TRBJ2-7): EAGVVQSPRYKIIEKKQPVAFWCNPISGHNTLYWYLQNLGQGPELLIRYENEEAVDDSQLPKDRFSAERLKGVDSTLKIQPAELGDSAVYLCASSPPGGPYEQYFGPGTRLTVT.

The chain couples TRBV14 to TRBJ1-6; D is unclear. Trimming left V 6 bases short and J 10 bases short, with 13 bases between. The CDR3 is 13 amino acids. The V gene's germline CDR1 is SGHDN and CDR2 FVKESK. The CDR3 is CASRSGPGSPLHF. CDR3 sequence (DNA): TGTGCCAGCAGGAGCGGTCCGGGGTCACCCCTCCACTTT.

The J gene is TRBJ2-5, the V gene TRBV7-2; 14 bases align to TRBD2. CDR3 size: 16 residues. Looked up from germline, CDR1 is SGHTA and CDR2 is FQGNSA. The trim removed 1 base at V and 4 bases at J, leaving 2 bases unmatched. The CDR3 DNA sequence: TGTGCCAGCAGCTTAGGACTAGCGGGGGGGCGAGAGACCCAGTACTTC. Translation gives CASSLGLAGGRETQYF.

V and J are TRBV19 and TRBJ1-2, with 7 bases that match TRBD1. V shed 7 bases, J shed 5 bases, and the junction held 10 bases outside the gene matches. The germline CDR1 and CDR2 sequences are LNHDA and SQIVND (reference sequence). The CDR3 extends over 14 amino acids. The CDR3 nucleotides are TGTGCCAGTAAGCCAGACAGGGTGAAATATGGCTACACCTTC. Translating it yields CASKPDRVKYGYTF.

The table lists this clone with a count of one. The rearrangement joins TRBV5-1 to TRBJ2-7; TRBD1 agrees at 10 bases. The CDR3 contains 14 residues. Germline V gives CDR1 SGHRS, CDR2 YFSETQ. The V segment lost 3 bases and the J segment 5 bases; nucleotides outside the gene matches: 5. As DNA, the CDR3 is TGCGCCAGCAGCTACTCGGGACAGGGGAACGAGCAGTACTTC. Protein: CASSYSGQGNEQYF.

The genes are TRBV5-1 and TRBJ2-3, with D perhaps matching TRBD2 (6 bases). Looked up from germline, CDR1 is SGHRS and CDR2 is YFSETQ. Trimming stripped 1 base from V and 6 bases from J, with 15 bases between. The CDR3 has 15 amino acids. In DNA, the CDR3 is TGCGCCAGCAGCTTGTTAGCGGCCCTAGGGGATACGCAGTATTTT. Translation gives CASSLLAALGDTQYF.